Following are 25 T cell receptor beta chains from one sample sequenced in a study of blood T cell repertoires in COVID-19. The protocol was immunoSEQ multiplex PCR, while the TCRdb copy is restricted to in-frame clones and leaves out a portion. The sample lists 370,000 or so clones, 81% occurring once. The sequenced sample consisted of peripheral blood. The receptors originated from a human donor with acute or convalescent COVID-19. The donor label of this sample is uncertain.

The CDR3 nucleotides are TGCGCCAGCAGCCGAGATGACAGGGGCGCTCGGGTCAATGAGCAGTTCTTC. This encodes CASSRDDRGARVNEQFF. The V gene is TRBV5-1, the J gene TRBJ2-1; 8 nucleotides align to TRBD1. Trimming at V came to 4 bases and at J to 6 bases, leaving 15 bases not matched to a gene. The CDR3 totals 17 residues. Per germline, CDR1 SGHRS and CDR2 YFSETQ.

The chain recombines TRBV7-7 with TRBJ2-1; 13 bases align to TRBD2. This CDR3 has 15 amino acids. CDR1 and CDR2 (germline): SSHAT, FNYEAQ (reference sequence). V shed 5 bases and J 6 bases; nucleotides not matched to a gene: 4. CDR3 sequence reads: CASSIGTSGTNEQFF. For the CDR3, the DNA is TGTGCCAGCAGCATCGGGACTAGCGGGACCAATGAGCAGTTCTTC.

This rearrangement joins TRBV7-9 to TRBJ2-1; D possibly corresponds to TRBD2 (5 bases). Germline-derived CDR1 and CDR2 are SEHNR and FQNEAQ (reference sequence). The CDR3 is 12 residues long. V was shortened by 3 bases and J by 9 bases, with 9 bases between the two germline ends. CDR3 sequence reads: CASSFGEGEQFF. The CDR3 DNA sequence: TGTGCCAGCAGCTTCGGAGAGGGTGAGCAGTTCTTC.

The chain combines TRBV28 with TRBJ1-2; D is possibly TRBD1 (6 bases). CDR3 length: 18 residues. Between the trimmed V and J ends, which lost 3 bases and 4 bases, there was a span of 24 bases. Germline loops: CDR1 MDHEN, CDR2 SYDVKM. CDR3 bases: TGTGCCAGCAGTTTTGAGATGGGGGGGGCCGGATACTTCTATGGCTACACCTTC. Protein: CASSFEMGGAGYFYGYTF.

CDR3 sequence: CASSLLRGQNSPLHF. CDR3 sequence (DNA): TGTGCCAGCAGCTTATTAAGGGGCCAAAATTCACCCCTCCACTTT. V usage is TRBV7-8 and J usage is TRBJ1-6; D is possibly TRBD1 (5 bases). Per the germline V gene, CDR1 is SGHVS and CDR2 is FQNEAQ. The ends were cut back, 2 bases at V and 7 bases at J, with 12 bases in the middle. CDR3 length: 15 amino acids. Combining the CDR3 with reference TRBV7-8 and TRBJ1-6 gives the whole variable domain GAGVSQSPRYKVAKRGQDVALRCDPISGHVSLFWYQQALGQGPEFLTYFQNEAQLDKSGLPSDRFFAERPEGSVSTLKIQRTQQEDSAVYLCASSLLRGQNSPLHFGNGTRLTVT.

The CDR3 nucleotides are TGTGCCAGCTCACAAACCGGTGCAGGTTCCTACGAGCAGTACTTC. This translates into CASSQTGAGSYEQYF. V gene TRBV18 combines with J gene TRBJ2-7; D remains ambiguous. This CDR3 comprises 15 residues. Per germline, CDR1 KGHSH and CDR2 LQKENI. With 4 bases removed from V and 1 base from J, the gap between germline ends came to 14 bases.

The chain uses TRBV5-6 and TRBJ1-5, with D possibly matching TRBD1 (5 bases). This CDR3 spans 16 amino acids. The germline V and J ends were trimmed by 0 bases and 5 bases, with 15 bases remaining between them. Germline CDR1 reads SGHDT; CDR2 reads YYEEEE. This chain's CDR3 is CASSLGVGRVDQPQHF. Here the CDR3 DNA reads TGTGCCAGCAGCTTGGGGGTGGGCAGGGTGGATCAGCCCCAGCATTTT.

The chain employs TRBV12-3 or TRBV12-4 and TRBJ2-1, with TRBD1 matching over 10 bases. This CDR3 has 12 residues. V shed 5 bases and J 9 bases; nucleotides not matched to a gene: 1. The CDR3 protein is CASSRTGGEQFF. The CDR3, as DNA: TGTGCCAGCAGTCGGACAGGGGGTGAGCAGTTCTTC.

This clone was observed once. The chain links TRBV15 to TRBJ2-7; weak D call: TRBD2 (6 bases). Trimming left V 5 bases short and J 5 bases short, with 13 bases between. The CDR3 extends over 13 amino acids. Germline V gives CDR1 LNHNV, CDR2 YYDKDF (reference sequence). DNA for the CDR3: TGTGCCACCAGCTCCGGGAGAGTTGACGAGCAGTACTTC. This codes for CATSSGRVDEQYF.

This clone was observed a handful of times. This sequence joins TRBV7-2 and TRBJ2-5; D might be TRBD2 (6 bases). The CDR3 has 15 residues. Trimming cost V 5 bases and J 1 base, with 14 bases left between them. CDR1 and CDR2 (germline): SGHTA, FQGNSA. The CDR3 here is CASSRYYGSQETQYF. As DNA, the CDR3 is TGTGCCAGCAGCAGATACTACGGGAGCCAAGAGACCCAGTACTTC. Full variable domain (rest looked up from reference TRBV7-2 and TRBJ2-5): GAGVSQSPSNKVTEKGKDVELRCDPISGHTALYWYRQSLGQGLEFLIYFQGNSAPDKSGLPSDRFSAERTGGSVSTLTIQRTQQEDSAVYLCASSRYYGSQETQYFGPGTRLLVL.

The chain has TRBV6-5 and TRBJ1-4; D is possibly TRBD1 (6 bases). The V end was cut by 4 bases, the J end by 8 bases, with 20 bases between. The germline V gene has CDR1 MNHEY and CDR2 SVGAGI. The CDR3 is 16 amino acids. DNA of the CDR3: TGTGCCAGCAGTTCGGGGGCGCGGGGGTCTACAGAAAAACTGTTTTTT. As protein: CASSSGARGSTEKLFF.

The genes are TRBV19 and TRBJ2-5; 8 bases fit TRBD1. CDR1 is LNHDA, CDR2 SQIVND, per germline (reference sequence). J was trimmed by 5 bases and V by 6 bases; bases with no gene match: 11. This CDR3 region has 15 residues. CDR3 amino acids: CASRSTGAVGETQYF. CDR3 DNA sequence: TGTGCCAGTAGGTCGACAGGGGCGGTAGGGGAGACCCAGTACTTC. Variable domain in full (rest from reference TRBV19 and TRBJ2-5): DGGITQSPKYLFRKEGQNVTLSCEQNLNHDAMYWYRQDPGQGLRLIYYSQIVNDFQKGDIAEGYSVSREKKESFPLTVTSAQKNPTAFYLCASRSTGAVGETQYFGPGTRLLVL.

The chain recombines TRBV5-5 with TRBJ2-5, with TRBD2 matching over 10 bases. CDR1 and CDR2 (germline): SGHKS, YYEKEE (reference sequence). This CDR3 has 16 residues. V was clipped by 1 base and J by 5 bases; unmatched bases: 8. CDR3 amino acids: CASSLRSSGRGETQYF. For the CDR3, the DNA is TGTGCCAGCAGCTTGCGGTCTAGCGGGAGAGGGGAGACCCAGTACTTC. Full variable domain (outside the CDR3, taken from reference TRBV5-5 and TRBJ2-5): DAGVTQSPTHLIKTRGQQVTLRCSPISGHKSVSWYQQVLGQGPQFIFQYYEKEERGRGNFPDRFSARQFPNYSSELNVNALLLGDSALYLCASSLRSSGRGETQYFGPGTRLLVL.

This clone has just a few counts. CDR3 in amino acids: CASSPWQGGNSPLHF. The CDR3 region has the DNA TGCGCCAGCAGCCCCTGGCAAGGAGGGAATTCACCCCTCCACTTT. The chain is built from TRBV5-1 and TRBJ1-6; D ambiguous. Between the trimmed V and J ends, which lost 4 bases and 7 bases, there was a span of 15 bases. Germline V lookup: CDR1 SGHRS, CDR2 YFSETQ. There are 15 residues in the CDR3.

The gene calls are TRBV15 and TRBJ2-7, with D perhaps TRBD1 (5 bases). The CDR3 runs to 15 residues. The V end lost 0 bases, the J end lost 1 base, and 10 bases lay between the germline ends. Germline lookup yields CDR1 LNHNV and CDR2 YYDKDF (reference sequence). CDR3 sequence reads: CATSRDFDSSYEQYF. The CDR3 DNA sequence: TGTGCCACCAGCAGAGATTTTGACAGTTCCTACGAGCAGTACTTC. Using reference TRBV15 and TRBJ2-7 for the parts outside the CDR3, the full variable domain is DAMVIQNPRYQVTQFGKPVTLSCSQTLNHNVMYWYQQKSSQAPKLLFHYYDKDFNNEADTPDNFQSRRPNTSFCFLDIRSPGLGDTAMYLCATSRDFDSSYEQYFGPGTRLTVT.

This sequence joins TRBV5-4 and TRBJ1-2; the match to TRBD1 covers 8 bases. Germline-derived CDR1 and CDR2 are SGHNT and YYREEE (reference sequence). Losses at the gene ends were 4 bases for V and 4 bases for J; bases not matched to a gene: 15. The CDR3 extends over 17 amino acids. The CDR3 spells CASSGGTGVRDFYGYTF. In DNA, the CDR3 is TGTGCCAGCAGCGGAGGGACAGGTGTTAGGGATTTCTATGGCTACACCTTC.

V and J are TRBV7-8 and TRBJ1-1; D remains unclear. The V and J ends lost 1 base and 4 bases respectively, with 10 bases between them. The CDR3 is 14 amino acids. CDR1 SGHVS and CDR2 FQNEAQ come from the germline V gene. As DNA, the CDR3 is TGTGCCAGCAGCTTAGTTGGGGAGGGCACTGAAGCTTTCTTT. This gives the protein CASSLVGEGTEAFF. The full variable domain, in which reference TRBV7-8 and TRBJ1-1 provide the parts outside the CDR3, is GAGVSQSPRYKVAKRGQDVALRCDPISGHVSLFWYQQALGQGPEFLTYFQNEAQLDKSGLPSDRFFAERPEGSVSTLKIQRTQQEDSAVYLCASSLVGEGTEAFFGQGTRLTVV.

The J gene is TRBJ2-7, the V gene TRBV25-1; no clear D. CDR1 is MGHDK and CDR2 is SYGVNS in the germline V gene. The CDR3 runs 11 residues. Trimming removed 6 bases from V and 3 bases from J, with 6 bases in between. This chain's CDR3 is CASRAGYEQYF. The CDR3 nucleotides read TGTGCCAGCAGGGCAGGCTACGAGCAGTACTTC.

J is TRBJ2-5 and V is TRBV2, with TRBD2 matching 14 bases. With V trimmed by 8 bases and J by 7 bases, 12 bases remained unmatched. This CDR3 contains 16 residues. Per the germline V gene, CDR1 is SNHLY and CDR2 is FYNNEI. The CDR3 here is CASRGTSGGLGATQYF. DNA for the CDR3: TGTGCCAGCCGAGGGACTAGCGGGGGACTGGGAGCGACCCAGTACTTC.

V usage is TRBV7-2 and J usage is TRBJ1-1, with TRBD1 matching 8 bases. V gave up 4 bases and J gave up 4 bases; unmatched junction bases: 2. The germline gives CDR1 SGHTA, CDR2 FQGNSA. CDR3 length: 13 amino acids. CDR3 nucleotides: TGTGCCAGCAGCTACAGGGGGGGCACTGAAGCTTTCTTT. As protein: CASSYRGGTEAFF.

For the CDR3, the DNA is TGTGCCAGCAGCCAAGATAGCGGGACTTTCAATGAGCAGTTCTTC. It specifies CASSQDSGTFNEQFF. V gene TRBV3-1 (or the pseudogene TRBV3-2) combines with J gene TRBJ2-1, with 8 positions matching TRBD2. CDR3 size: 15 residues. The trim removed 0 bases at V and 6 bases at J, leaving 4 bases unmatched. CDR1 is LGHDT, CDR2 YNNKEL, per germline (reference sequence).

The chain employs TRBV20-1 and TRBJ1-1; 7 bases are a match to TRBD1. This CDR3 region has 11 residues. V shed 5 bases and J 5 bases; nucleotides not matched to a gene: 2. Germline CDR1 is DFQATT and CDR2 is SNEGSKA (reference sequence). In DNA form, the CDR3 reads TGCAGTGCTTACAGGGGAACTGAAGCTTTCTTT. Its protein is CSAYRGTEAFF.

This sequence joins TRBV19 and TRBJ1-2; 7 bases fit TRBD1. Trimming took 6 bases from V and 5 from J; bases not matched to a gene: 12. This CDR3 spans 15 amino acids. Germline V gene sequence: CDR1 LNHDA, CDR2 SQIVND (reference sequence). CDR3 sequence reads: CASSPGQTLGYGYTF. The CDR3 DNA is TGTGCCAGTAGCCCGGGACAGACTTTGGGGTATGGCTACACCTTC.

This chain connects TRBV10-3 to TRBJ2-7; 9 bases align to TRBD2. Germline lookup yields CDR1 ENHRY and CDR2 SYGVKD. The CDR3 has 14 amino acids. J gave up 5 bases and V 2 bases, and 4 bases lay outside the gene matches. Here the CDR3 DNA reads TGTGCCATCAGTGAGGATAGCGGGAGTGACGAGCAGTACTTC. This gives the protein CAISEDSGSDEQYF.

This clone occurred a few times. The chain has TRBV18 and TRBJ1-1; weak D call: TRBD1 (6 bases). With 0 bases removed from V and 1 base from J, the gap between germline ends came to 15 bases. This CDR3 has 17 residues. Germline loops: CDR1 KGHSH, CDR2 LQKENI. CDR3 in amino acids: CASSPPGGRGPNTEAFF. CDR3 nucleotides: TGTGCCAGCTCACCACCGGGTGGCAGGGGCCCGAACACTGAAGCTTTCTTT.